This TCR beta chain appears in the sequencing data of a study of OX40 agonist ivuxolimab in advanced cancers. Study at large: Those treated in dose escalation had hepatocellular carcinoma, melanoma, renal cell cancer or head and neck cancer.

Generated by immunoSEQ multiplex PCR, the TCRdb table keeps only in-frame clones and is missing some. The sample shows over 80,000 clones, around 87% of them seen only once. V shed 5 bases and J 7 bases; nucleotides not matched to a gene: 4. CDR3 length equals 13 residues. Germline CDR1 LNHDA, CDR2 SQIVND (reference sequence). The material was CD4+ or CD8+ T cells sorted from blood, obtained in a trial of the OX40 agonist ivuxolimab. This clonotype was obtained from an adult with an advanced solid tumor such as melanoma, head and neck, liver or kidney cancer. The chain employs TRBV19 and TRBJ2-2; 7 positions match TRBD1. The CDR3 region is CASSLQGNGELFF. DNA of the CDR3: TGTGCCAGTAGTCTACAGGGGAACGGGGAGCTGTTTTTT.